This TCR beta chain was recorded in a study of CD8 T cells in ankylosing spondylitis. Whole-study results and caveats: Within peripheral blood, clones linked to disease were CD8+ and relatively rare. Reported data indicate significant enrichment of disease-linked clones within matched ankylosing spondylitis synovial fluid. A subset of motif variants has previously been described in the synovial fluid and blood of reactive arthritis.

Germline V lookup: CDR1 SSHAT, CDR2 FNYEAQ (reference sequence). This CDR3 has 13 amino acids. TCRdb fed the 5' RACE reads into MiXCR, producing one record per CDR3 protein. The repertoire holds roughly 100,000 distinct CDR3 sequences, with roughly 8% as singletons. As for this clonotype: Its antigen is not known. This could be a read error, since a much larger clone is one nucleotide away.

The genes are TRBV7-7 and TRBJ2-7; TRBD1 aligns across 8 bases. Sequenced: blood, either unsorted or a sorted T cell fraction (not recorded which). This TCR was recovered from a male donor with ankylosing spondylitis or in good health (not recorded which). DNA of the CDR3: TGTACTAGCAGCTTAGCAGGGGGCGACGAGCAGTACTTC. This codes for CTSSLAGGDEQYF. Drawing the rest from reference TRBV7-7 and TRBJ2-7, the complete variable domain is GAGVSQSPRYKVTKRGQDVTLRCDPISSHATLYWYQQALGQGPEFLTYFNYEAQPDKSGLPSDRFSAERPEGSISTLTIQRTEQRDSAMYRCTSSLAGGDEQYFGPGTRLTVT.